Listed below are T cell receptor beta chains from one sample, sequenced in a study of blood T cell repertoires in COVID-19. The data were produced by immunoSEQ multiplex PCR, yet TCRdb's version contains in-frame clones alone and is incomplete. This table holds approximately 240,000 clones, 70% to 90% found once. Sample: peripheral blood. These receptors were obtained from a woman aged 18-29 years who had recovered from COVID-19. CDR3s include the opening cysteine and the closing phenylalanine or tryptophan. D genes are given only for firm matches. Clone size is given for some rows only: seen once, a few or many times, or a class if the clone is expanded.

V: TRBV19
D: TRBD2
J: TRBJ2-1
size: once
DNA: TGTGCCAGTAGTACACTAGCGGGAGGCCACAATGAGCAGTTCTTC
CDR3: CASSTLAGGHNEQFF

V: TRBV7-2
D: NA
J: TRBJ1-1
size: NA
DNA: TGTGCCAGCAGCGGACAGCAGAACACTGAAGCTTTCTTT
CDR3: CASSGQQNTEAFF

V: TRBV4-2
D: TRBD1
J: TRBJ1-2
size: NA
DNA: TGTGCCAGCAGCCAAGATAGGACAGGGCCTTGGGGCTACACCTTC
CDR3: CASSQDRTGPWGYTF

V: TRBV25-1
D: TRBD1
J: TRBJ1-5
size: NA
DNA: TGTGCCAGCAGTGAAAGGGGACAGGGGAGCAATCAGCCCCAGCATTTT
CDR3: CASSERGQGSNQPQHF

V: TRBV5-1
D: TRBD1
J: TRBJ2-2
size: NA
DNA: TGCGCCAGCAGCTGGACAGGGAGGACCGGGGAGCTGTTTTTT
CDR3: CASSWTGRTGELFF

V: TRBV27
D: NA
J: TRBJ2-5
size: NA
DNA: TGTGCCAGCAGTCTCCTGACAGGAGAGACCCAGTACTTC
CDR3: CASSLLTGETQYF

V: TRBV29-1
D: TRBD1
J: TRBJ1-2
size: NA
DNA: TGCAGCGTATGGACAGGGTTTGGCTACACCTTC
CDR3: CSVWTGFGYTF

V: TRBV5-1
D: NA
J: TRBJ1-2
size: NA
DNA: TGCGCCAGCAGCTTGGAGCAGGGAGGCTACACCTTC
CDR3: CASSLEQGGYTF

V: TRBV9
D: NA
J: TRBJ2-7
size: NA
DNA: TGTGCCAGCAGCCCCCGGACTTCCTCCTACGAGCAGTACTTC
CDR3: CASSPRTSSYEQYF

V: TRBV29-1
D: NA
J: TRBJ2-7
size: NA
DNA: TGCAGCGTTTACAGGCCCCTCTCCTACGAGCAGTACTTC
CDR3: CSVYRPLSYEQYF

V: TRBV9
D: NA
J: TRBJ1-5
size: NA
DNA: TGTGCCAGCAGCGTAGATATGGGCCAGCCCCAGCATTTT
CDR3: CASSVDMGQPQHF

V: TRBV5-6
D: TRBD1
J: TRBJ1-1
size: NA
DNA: TGTGCCAGCAGCACGACAGGGTCCCCGTCAGCTTTCTTT
CDR3: CASSTTGSPSAFF

V: TRBV11-2
D: NA
J: TRBJ1-1
size: NA
DNA: TGTGCCAGCAGCCCTCGGCTCCTTACAGGGAACACTGAAGCTTTCTTT
CDR3: CASSPRLLTGNTEAFF

V: TRBV19
D: NA
J: TRBJ1-5
size: NA
DNA: TGTGCCAGTAGAAAGAGGGAACGGGATCAGCCCCAGCATTTT
CDR3: CASRKRERDQPQHF

V: TRBV25-1
D: NA
J: TRBJ2-7
size: NA
DNA: TGTGCCAGCAGTGGCACTCTGGGGCAAGCCTACGAGCAGTACTTC
CDR3: CASSGTLGQAYEQYF

V: TRBV27
D: NA
J: TRBJ2-2
size: NA
DNA: TGTGCCAGCAGTTTAAACTCCTTGAACACCGGGGAGCTGTTTTTT
CDR3: CASSLNSLNTGELFF

V: TRBV29-1
D: NA
J: TRBJ1-1
size: few
DNA: TGCAGCGTTGGGTACAGGAGGAACACTGAAGCTTTCTTT
CDR3: CSVGYRRNTEAFF

V: TRBV18
D: NA
J: TRBJ1-3
size: NA
DNA: TGTGCCAGCTCCCCAGACCGGGGGGGCTCTGGAAACACCATATATTTT
CDR3: CASSPDRGGSGNTIYF

V: TRBV9
D: NA
J: TRBJ1-2
size: NA
DNA: TGTGCCAGCAGCTCTCTAGGCTATGGCTACACCTTC
CDR3: CASSSLGYGYTF

V: TRBV19
D: TRBD2
J: TRBJ2-5
size: NA
DNA: TGTGCCAGTAGTATAGACGTTCCTAGCGGGAGGTTGGGAGAGACCCAGTACTTC
CDR3: CASSIDVPSGRLGETQYF

V: TRBV13
D: NA
J: TRBJ2-2
size: NA
DNA: TGTGCCACCCCCTCTACTAGACCCCTGAACACCGGGGAGCTGTTTTTT
CDR3: CATPSTRPLNTGELFF

V: TRBV6-2/TRBV6-3
D: NA
J: TRBJ2-2
size: NA
DNA: TGTGCCAGCAGTTTCCTGACAGGGAACACCGGGGAGCTGTTTTTT
CDR3: CASSFLTGNTGELFF

V: TRBV2
D: TRBD2
J: TRBJ2-3
size: once
DNA: TGTGCCAGCAGGGCGGGACTAGCGCGTGCAGATACGCAGTATTTT
CDR3: CASRAGLARADTQYF

V: TRBV30
D: NA
J: TRBJ1-2
size: NA
DNA: TGTGCCTGGAGTGTACGGGCAGACTATGGTTACACCTTC
CDR3: CAWSVRADYGYTF

V: TRBV5-4
D: NA
J: TRBJ1-1
size: NA
DNA: TGTGCCAGCAGCTTAGAGACACTCAACACTGAAGCTTTCTTT
CDR3: CASSLETLNTEAFF

V: TRBV9
D: NA
J: TRBJ2-2
size: NA
DNA: TGTGCCAGCAGCGTAAGCCCGGGTGGGGCAGCGAACACCGGGGAGCTGTTTTTT
CDR3: CASSVSPGGAANTGELFF

V: TRBV19
D: NA
J: TRBJ1-3
size: NA
DNA: TGTGCCAGTAGTATCGGGGGAGGCACCATATATTTT
CDR3: CASSIGGGTIYF

V: TRBV16
D: NA
J: TRBJ2-7
size: once
DNA: TGTGCCAGCAGCCAATCGAGCGGATCCTACGAGCAGTACTTC
CDR3: CASSQSSGSYEQYF

V: TRBV5-1
D: TRBD1
J: TRBJ2-7
size: NA
DNA: TGCGCCAGCCGTTTAACGTCGGGACAGGGGATCGAGCAGTACTTC
CDR3: CASRLTSGQGIEQYF

V: TRBV2
D: NA
J: TRBJ1-1
size: NA
DNA: TGTGCCAGCACGGGGACAATCGGGATGAACACTGAAGCTTTCTTT
CDR3: CASTGTIGMNTEAFF

V: TRBV4-3
D: NA
J: TRBJ1-1
size: NA
DNA: TGCGCCAGCAGCCAGGGCCGAGGACAGATGAACACTGAAGCTTTCTTT
CDR3: CASSQGRGQMNTEAFF

V: TRBV27
D: TRBD1
J: TRBJ1-2
size: many
DNA: TGTGCCAGCAGGGTGCCGACAGGGCGTGGGTATGGCTACACCTTC
CDR3: CASRVPTGRGYGYTF

V: TRBV30
D: NA
J: TRBJ2-7
size: NA
DNA: TGTGCCTGGAGTGTACCCGGGAGCCTCTTGGGTGAGCAGTACTTC
CDR3: CAWSVPGSLLGEQYF

V: TRBV6-5
D: NA
J: TRBJ2-7
size: once
DNA: TGTGCCAGCGGTAGAAACGAGCAGTACTTC
CDR3: CASGRNEQYF

V: TRBV7-3
D: TRBD2
J: TRBJ2-1
size: NA
DNA: TGTGCCAGCAGCCTGCTAACTAGCGGGAGCCGCAATGAGCAGTTCTTC
CDR3: CASSLLTSGSRNEQFF

V: TRBV10-2
D: TRBD1
J: TRBJ1-5
size: NA
DNA: TGCGCCAGCAGCACCGACAGGGCCAGCAATCAGCCCCAGCATTTT
CDR3: CASSTDRASNQPQHF

V: TRBV29-1
D: NA
J: TRBJ1-1
size: NA
DNA: TGCAGCGTTACTCGAACCGTCTCCGAAGCTTTCTTT
CDR3: CSVTRTVSEAFF

V: TRBV9
D: TRBD1
J: TRBJ1-5
size: once
DNA: TGTGCCAGCAGCGTACCCCAGAAGACAGGGGGCAATCAGCCCCAGCATTTT
CDR3: CASSVPQKTGGNQPQHF

V: TRBV11-2
D: TRBD1
J: TRBJ1-5
size: NA
DNA: TGTGCCAGCAGCAAAGACAGGGAACAGCCCCAGCATTTT
CDR3: CASSKDREQPQHF

V: TRBV5-4
D: TRBD1
J: TRBJ2-2
size: NA
DNA: TGTGCCAGCAGCTTGGGACCGACAGGGGACACCGGGGAGCTGTTTTTT
CDR3: CASSLGPTGDTGELFF